This TCR beta chain appears in the sequencing data of a study of CD8+ T cells in alopecia areata. The sample holds a few counts of this clone. RNA, once extracted, was reverse transcribed into cDNA for use as the sequencing template. The protocol was immunoSEQ multiplex PCR, while the TCRdb copy is restricted to in-frame clones and leaves out a portion. The table records 120,000 or so clones, 55% to 80% of them present only once. Germline CDR1 is GTSNPN and CDR2 is SVGIG (reference sequence). The CDR3 is 13 residues long. V lost 1 base, J lost 2 bases, and 8 bases lay in between. The V call is TRBV30, the J call TRBJ1-2, with a weak D call TRBD1 (6 bases). The sample consisted of CD4+ T cells sorted from blood. The TCR sequence derives from a human donor in good health. CDR3 in amino acids: CAWSGDINYGYTF. DNA of the CDR3: TGTGCCTGGAGTGGGGACATAAACTATGGCTACACCTTC. The whole variable domain, filled in from reference TRBV30 and TRBJ1-2, reads SQTIHQWPATLVQPVGSPLSLECTVEGTSNPNLYWYRQAAGRGLQLLFYSVGIGQISSEVPQNLSASRPQDRQFILSSKKLLLSDSGFYLCAWSGDINYGYTFGSGTRLTVV.